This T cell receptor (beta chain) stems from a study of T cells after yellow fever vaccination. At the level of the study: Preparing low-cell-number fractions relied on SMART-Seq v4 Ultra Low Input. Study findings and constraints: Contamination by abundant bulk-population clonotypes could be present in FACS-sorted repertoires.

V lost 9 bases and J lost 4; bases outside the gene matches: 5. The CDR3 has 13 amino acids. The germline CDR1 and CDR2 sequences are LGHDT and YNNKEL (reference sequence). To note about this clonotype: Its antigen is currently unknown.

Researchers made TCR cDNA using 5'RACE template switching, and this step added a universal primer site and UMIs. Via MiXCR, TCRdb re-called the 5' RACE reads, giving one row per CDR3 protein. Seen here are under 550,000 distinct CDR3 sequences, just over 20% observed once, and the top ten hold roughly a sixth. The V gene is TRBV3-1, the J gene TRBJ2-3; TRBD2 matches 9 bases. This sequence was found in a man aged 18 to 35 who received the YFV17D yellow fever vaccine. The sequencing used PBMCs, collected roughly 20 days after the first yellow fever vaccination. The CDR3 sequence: CARPAGGADTQYF. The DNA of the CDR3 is TGTGCCAGACCAGCGGGGGGAGCAGATACGCAGTATTTT.